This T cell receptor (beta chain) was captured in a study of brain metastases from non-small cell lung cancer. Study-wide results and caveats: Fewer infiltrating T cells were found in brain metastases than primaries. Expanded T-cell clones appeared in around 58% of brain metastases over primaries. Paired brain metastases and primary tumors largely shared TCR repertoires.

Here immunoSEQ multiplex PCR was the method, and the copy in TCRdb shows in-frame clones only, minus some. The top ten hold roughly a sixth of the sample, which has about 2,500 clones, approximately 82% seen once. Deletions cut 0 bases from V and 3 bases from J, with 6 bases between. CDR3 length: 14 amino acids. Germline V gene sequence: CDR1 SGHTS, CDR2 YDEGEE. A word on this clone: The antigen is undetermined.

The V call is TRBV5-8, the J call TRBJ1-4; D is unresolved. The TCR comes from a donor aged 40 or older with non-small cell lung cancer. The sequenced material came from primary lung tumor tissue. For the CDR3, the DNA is TGTGCCAGCAGCTTGGGGGTCTCTAATGAAAAACTGTTTTTT. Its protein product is CASSLGVSNEKLFF. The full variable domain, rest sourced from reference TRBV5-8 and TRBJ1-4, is EAGVTQSPTHLIKTRGQQATLRCSPISGHTSVYWYQQALGLGLQFLLWYDEGEERNRGNFPPRFSGRQFPNYSSELNVNALELEDSALYLCASSLGVSNEKLFFGSGTQLSVL.